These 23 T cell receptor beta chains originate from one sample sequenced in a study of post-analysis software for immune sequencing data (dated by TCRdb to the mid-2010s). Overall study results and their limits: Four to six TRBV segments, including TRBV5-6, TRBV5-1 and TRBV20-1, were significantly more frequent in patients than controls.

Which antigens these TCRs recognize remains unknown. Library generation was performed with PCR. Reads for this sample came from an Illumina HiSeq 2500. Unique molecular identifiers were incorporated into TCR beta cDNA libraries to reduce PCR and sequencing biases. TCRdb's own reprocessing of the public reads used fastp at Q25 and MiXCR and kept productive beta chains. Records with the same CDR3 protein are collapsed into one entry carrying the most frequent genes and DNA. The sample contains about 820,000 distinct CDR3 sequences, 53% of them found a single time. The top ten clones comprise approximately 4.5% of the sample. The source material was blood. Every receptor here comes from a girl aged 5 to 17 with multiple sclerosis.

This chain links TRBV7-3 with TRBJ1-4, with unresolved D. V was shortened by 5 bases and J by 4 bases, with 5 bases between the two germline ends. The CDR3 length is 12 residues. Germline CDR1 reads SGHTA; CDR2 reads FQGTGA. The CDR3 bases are TGTGCCAGCAGCGGCCGTAATGAAAAACTGTTTTTT. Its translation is CASSGRNEKLFF.

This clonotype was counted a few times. As DNA, the CDR3 is TGCGCCAGCAGCTTGGCCGGCTTCTTGCAAGAGACCCAGTACTTC. It yields the protein CASSLAGFLQETQYF. The rearrangement uses TRBV5-1 and TRBJ2-5; D remains unclear. Per the germline V gene, CDR1 is SGHRS and CDR2 is YFSETQ. The CDR3 loop spans 15 amino acids. V gave up 0 bases and J gave up 2 bases, with 11 bases separating them.

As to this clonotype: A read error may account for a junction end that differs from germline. Here the CDR3 DNA reads TGTGCCAGCAGCGCCGTAATGAACTCTAACTATGGCTACGCCTTC. This encodes CASSAVMNSNYGYAF. The gene calls are TRBV7-9 and TRBJ1-2; D unresolved. In germline, CDR1 is SEHNR, CDR2 FQNEAQ (reference sequence). This CDR3 has 15 residues.

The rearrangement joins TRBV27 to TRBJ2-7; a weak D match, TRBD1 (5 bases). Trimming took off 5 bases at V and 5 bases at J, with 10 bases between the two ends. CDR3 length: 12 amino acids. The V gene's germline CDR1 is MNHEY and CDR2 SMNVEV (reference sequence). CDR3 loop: CASSIWGNEQYF. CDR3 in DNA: TGTGCCAGCAGTATTTGGGGCAACGAGCAGTACTTC.

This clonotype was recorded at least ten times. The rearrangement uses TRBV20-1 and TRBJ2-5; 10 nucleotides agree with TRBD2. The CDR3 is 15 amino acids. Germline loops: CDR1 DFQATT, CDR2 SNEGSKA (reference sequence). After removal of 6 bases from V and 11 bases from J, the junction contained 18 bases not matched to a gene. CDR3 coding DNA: TGCAGTGCCCTAGAGCAGCTAGCGGGAGCTCGGGAGCAGTACTTC. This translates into CSALEQLAGAREQYF.

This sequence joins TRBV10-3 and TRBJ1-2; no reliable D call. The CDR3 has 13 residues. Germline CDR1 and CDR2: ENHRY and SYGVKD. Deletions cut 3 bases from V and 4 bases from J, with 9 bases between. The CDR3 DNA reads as TGTGCCATCAGTGAAGGGTACCTCTATGGCTACACCTTC. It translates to CAISEGYLYGYTF.

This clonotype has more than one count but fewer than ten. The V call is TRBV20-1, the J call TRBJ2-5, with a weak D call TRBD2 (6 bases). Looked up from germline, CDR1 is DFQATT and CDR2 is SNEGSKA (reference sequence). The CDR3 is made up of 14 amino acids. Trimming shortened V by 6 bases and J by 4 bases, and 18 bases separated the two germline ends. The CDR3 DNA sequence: TGCAGTGCCGGCCTTCGGGGGACCCGAGAGACCCAGTACTTC. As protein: CSAGLRGTRETQYF.

The CDR3 region has the DNA TGTGCCAGCAGCTTGGAGCCCCGCGAATCAGATACGCAGTATTTT. This translates into CASSLEPRESDTQYF. The rearrangement joins TRBV7-6 to TRBJ2-3; D unclear. V lost 3 bases, J lost 4 bases, and 14 bases lay in between. This CDR3 contains 15 residues. Germline assignment: CDR1 SGHVS and CDR2 FNYEAQ.

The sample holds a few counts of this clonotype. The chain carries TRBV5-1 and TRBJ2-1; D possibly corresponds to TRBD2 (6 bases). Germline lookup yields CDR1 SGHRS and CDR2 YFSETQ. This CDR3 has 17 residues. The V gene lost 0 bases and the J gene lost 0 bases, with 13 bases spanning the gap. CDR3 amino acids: CASSLGSGPSSYNEQFF. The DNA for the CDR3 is TGCGCCAGCAGCTTGGGGAGCGGGCCTAGCTCCTACAATGAGCAGTTCTTC. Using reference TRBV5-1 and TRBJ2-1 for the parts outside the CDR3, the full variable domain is KAGVTQTPRYLIKTRGQQVTLSCSPISGHRSVSWYQQTPGQGLQFLFEYFSETQRNKGNFPGRFSGRQFSNSRSEMNVSTLELGDSALYLCASSLGSGPSSYNEQFFGPGTRLTVL.

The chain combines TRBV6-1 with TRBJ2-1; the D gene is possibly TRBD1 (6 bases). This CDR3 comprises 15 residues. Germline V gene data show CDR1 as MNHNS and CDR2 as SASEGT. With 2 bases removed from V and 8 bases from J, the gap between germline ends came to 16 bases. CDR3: CASSELFGQGHEQFF. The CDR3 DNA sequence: TGTGCCAGCAGTGAATTATTTGGGCAGGGGCATGAGCAGTTCTTC.

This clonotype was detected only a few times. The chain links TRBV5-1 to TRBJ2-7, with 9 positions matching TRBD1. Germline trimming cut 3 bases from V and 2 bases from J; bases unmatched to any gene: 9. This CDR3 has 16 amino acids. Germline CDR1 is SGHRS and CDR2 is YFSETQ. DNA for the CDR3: TGCGCCAGCAGCTACGAGCCGGGACAGGGACCCTACGAGCAGTACTTC. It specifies CASSYEPGQGPYEQYF.

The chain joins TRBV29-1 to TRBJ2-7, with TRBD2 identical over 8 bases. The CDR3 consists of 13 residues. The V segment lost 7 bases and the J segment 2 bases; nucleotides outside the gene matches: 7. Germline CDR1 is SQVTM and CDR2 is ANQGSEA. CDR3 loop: CSASTSGTYEQYF. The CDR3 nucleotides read TGCAGCGCCAGCACTAGCGGAACCTACGAGCAGTACTTC.

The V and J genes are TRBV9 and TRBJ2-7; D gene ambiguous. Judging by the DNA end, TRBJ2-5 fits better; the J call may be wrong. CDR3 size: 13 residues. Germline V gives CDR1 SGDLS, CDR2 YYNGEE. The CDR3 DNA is TGTGCCAGCAGCGTGACATATGGGGAGACCCAGTACTTC. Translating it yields CASSVTYGETQYF.

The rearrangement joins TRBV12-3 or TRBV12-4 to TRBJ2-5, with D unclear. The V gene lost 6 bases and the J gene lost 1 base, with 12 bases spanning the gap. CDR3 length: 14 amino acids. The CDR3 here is CASSPFPVQETQYF. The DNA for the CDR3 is TGTGCCAGCAGCCCCTTCCCAGTCCAAGAGACCCAGTACTTC.

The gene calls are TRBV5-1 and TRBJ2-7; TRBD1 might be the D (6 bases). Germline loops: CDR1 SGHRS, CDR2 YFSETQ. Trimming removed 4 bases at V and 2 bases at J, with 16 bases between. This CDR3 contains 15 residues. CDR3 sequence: CASSLFGTRAYEQYF. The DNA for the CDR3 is TGCGCCAGCAGCCTGTTCGGGACAAGGGCCTACGAGCAGTACTTC.

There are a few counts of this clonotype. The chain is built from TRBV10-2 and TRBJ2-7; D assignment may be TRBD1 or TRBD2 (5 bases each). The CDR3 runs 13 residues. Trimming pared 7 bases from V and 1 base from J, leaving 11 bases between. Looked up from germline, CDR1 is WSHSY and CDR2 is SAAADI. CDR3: CASTRDGSYEQYF. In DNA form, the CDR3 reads TGCGCCAGCACCAGGGACGGTTCCTACGAGCAGTACTTC.

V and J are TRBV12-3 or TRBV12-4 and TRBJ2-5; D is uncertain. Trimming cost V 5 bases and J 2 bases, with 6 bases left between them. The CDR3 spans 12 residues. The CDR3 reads CASSTRQETQYF. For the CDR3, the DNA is TGTGCCAGCAGTACCCGGCAAGAGACCCAGTACTTC.

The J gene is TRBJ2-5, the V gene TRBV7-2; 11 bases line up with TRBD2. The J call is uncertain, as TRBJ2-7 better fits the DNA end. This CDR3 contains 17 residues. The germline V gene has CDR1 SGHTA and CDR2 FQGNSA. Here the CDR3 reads CASSFNSGGAFTYEQYF. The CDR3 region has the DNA TGTGCCAGCAGCTTTAATAGCGGGGGGGCCTTCACCTACGAGCAGTACTTC.

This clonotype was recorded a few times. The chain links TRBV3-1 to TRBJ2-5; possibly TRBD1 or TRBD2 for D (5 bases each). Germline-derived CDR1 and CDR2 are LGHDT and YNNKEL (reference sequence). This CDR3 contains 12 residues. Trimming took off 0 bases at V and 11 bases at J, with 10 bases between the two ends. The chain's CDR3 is CASSQDRWGQYF. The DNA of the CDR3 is TGTGCCAGCAGCCAAGATCGGTGGGGGCAGTACTTC.

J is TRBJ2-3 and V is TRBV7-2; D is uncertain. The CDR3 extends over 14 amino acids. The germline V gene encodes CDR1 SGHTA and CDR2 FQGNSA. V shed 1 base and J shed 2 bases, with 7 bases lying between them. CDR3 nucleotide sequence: TGTGCCAGCAGCTTAGACATTTTCACAGATACGCAGTATTTT. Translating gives CASSLDIFTDTQYF.

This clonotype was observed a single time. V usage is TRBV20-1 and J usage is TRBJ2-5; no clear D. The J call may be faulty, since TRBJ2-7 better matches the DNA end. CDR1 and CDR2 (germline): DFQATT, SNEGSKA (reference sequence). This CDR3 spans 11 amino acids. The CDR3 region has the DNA TGCAGTGCGGATGGTCTCTACGAGCAGTACTTC. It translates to CSADGLYEQYF.

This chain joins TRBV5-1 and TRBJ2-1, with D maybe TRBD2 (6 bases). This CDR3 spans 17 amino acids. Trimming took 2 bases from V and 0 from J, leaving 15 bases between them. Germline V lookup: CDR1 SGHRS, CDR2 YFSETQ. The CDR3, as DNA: TGCGCCAGCAGCTTAACCGGGGGACGAAGCTCCTACAATGAGCAGTTCTTC. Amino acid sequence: CASSLTGGRSSYNEQFF.

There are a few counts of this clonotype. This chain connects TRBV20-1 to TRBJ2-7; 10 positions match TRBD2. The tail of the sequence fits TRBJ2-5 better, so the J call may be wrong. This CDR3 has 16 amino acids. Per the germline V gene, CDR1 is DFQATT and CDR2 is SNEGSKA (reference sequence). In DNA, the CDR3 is TGCAGTGCTAGTCCAAATAGCGGGAGGTGGGAGGAGACCCAGTACTTC. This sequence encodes CSASPNSGRWEETQYF.